The present T cell receptor (beta chain) was sequenced within a study of tumor-infiltrating lymphocytes in primary liver carcinoma. Study-level information: Yields of productive TCRbeta reads ranged from roughly 3.5 to 7.13 million per sample and were similar across tissue types. General study points: Compared with tumor region pairs, tumor-adjacent and tumor-blood pairs overlapped less.

Note on this clonotype: Antigen: not known.

TCR beta cDNA was prepared out of 500 ng total RNA by means of a constant-region primer. Three nested multiplex PCR rounds of slightly modified ARM-PCR generated TCR beta libraries. Each of the first two PCR rounds ran roughly 10 cycles with TRBV1-TRBV30 forward and C-beta reverse primers. TCRdb re-called the multiplex PCR reads with MiXCR, one entry per CDR3 protein. The sample contains approximately 330,000 distinct CDR3 sequences, about 61% of which appear only once. The authors took blood RNA from unsorted whole blood and also extracted germline DNA. CDR1 and CDR2 (germline): KGHDR, SFDVKD. The ends were cut back, 8 bases at V and 5 bases at J, with 18 bases in the middle. CDR3 length: 15 amino acids.

V gene TRBV24-1 combines with J gene TRBJ2-1, with D tentatively TRBD2 (5 bases). Material: peripheral blood. The TCR comes from a middle-aged man with primary liver carcinoma and hepatitis B virus infection. CDR3 sequence reads: CATKSRDFPNNEQFF. The CDR3 coding sequence is TGTGCCACCAAATCACGGGATTTCCCCAACAATGAGCAGTTCTTC.